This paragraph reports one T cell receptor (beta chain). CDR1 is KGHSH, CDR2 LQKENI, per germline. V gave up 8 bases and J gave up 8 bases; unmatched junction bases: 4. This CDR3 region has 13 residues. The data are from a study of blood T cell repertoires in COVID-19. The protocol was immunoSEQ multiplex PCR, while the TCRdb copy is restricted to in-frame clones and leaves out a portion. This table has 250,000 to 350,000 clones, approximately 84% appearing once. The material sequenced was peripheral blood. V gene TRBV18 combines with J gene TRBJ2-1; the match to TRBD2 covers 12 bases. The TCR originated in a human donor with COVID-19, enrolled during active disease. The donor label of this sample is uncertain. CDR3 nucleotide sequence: TGTGCCAGCGAGACTAGCGGGAGTGATGAGCAGTTCTTC. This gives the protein CASETSGSDEQFF.